These 10 T cell receptor beta chains originate from one sample sequenced in a study of T-cell memory formation after mild COVID-19. TCRdb re-called the 5' RACE reads with MiXCR, one entry per CDR3 protein. This table holds about 440,000 distinct CDR3 sequences, 20% found once. Sequencing was performed on PBMCs or a T cell subset sorted from them (not recorded which). Source of these receptors: an adult woman who had mild COVID-19 (a few samples of this study predate the infection). Cell type and time point are not known.

This clonotype has more than one count but fewer than ten. The rearrangement joins TRBV4-2 to TRBJ2-3, with 7 bases fitting TRBD2. The germline CDR1 and CDR2 sequences are LGHNA and YNFKEQ. V dropped 0 bases and J dropped 1; count of bases not matched to a gene: 7. The CDR3 extends over 17 amino acids. CDR3 sequence: CASSQDRGGSRTDTQYF. In DNA, the CDR3 is TGTGCCAGCAGCCAAGATAGGGGCGGGAGTCGCACAGATACGCAGTATTTT.

In this sample, this clonotype turned up a few times. Written as DNA, the CDR3 is TGTGCCAGCAGTTTCCGGAAGAATGAAAAACTGTTTTTT. Amino acid sequence: CASSFRKNEKLFF. This chain uses TRBV12-3 or TRBV12-4 with TRBJ1-4, with D hard to call. V was shortened by 3 bases and J by 5 bases, with 7 bases between the two germline ends. This CDR3 region has 13 residues.

There are a few counts of this clonotype. The chain carries TRBV5-4 and TRBJ2-1; D perhaps matches TRBD2 (6 bases). This CDR3 comprises 13 residues. V lost 6 bases to trimming and J lost 8 bases, with 15 bases between them. Germline V CDR1 and CDR2: SGHNT, YYREEE (reference sequence). CDR3 bases: TGTGCCAGCATACGACTAGGCGGAGATGAGCAGTTCTTC. Its protein product is CASIRLGGDEQFF.

This clonotype was counted a few times. The CDR3 DNA reads as TGTGCCAGCAGTTTCTTAGGTACTAATTCACCCCTCCACTTT. This translates into CASSFLGTNSPLHF. The chain employs TRBV27 and TRBJ1-6; D call uncertain. This CDR3 is built from 14 residues. CDR1 is MNHEY and CDR2 is SMNVEV in the germline V gene (reference sequence). The V and J ends lost 3 bases and 6 bases respectively, with 9 bases between them.

The chain uses TRBV3-1 and TRBJ1-1; 8 bases are shared with TRBD1. Germline CDR1 is LGHDT and CDR2 is YNNKEL (reference sequence). V was pared by 4 bases and J by 4 bases, with 8 bases of the junction left unmatched. The CDR3 contains 15 residues. The DNA for the CDR3 is TGTGCCAGCAGCCGAGACAGGGGACGGGGCACTGAAGCTTTCTTT. Translation gives CASSRDRGRGTEAFF.

In this sample, this clonotype turned up many times. The rearrangement uses TRBV7-8 and TRBJ2-7; D is undetermined. Trimming removed 1 base at V and 6 bases at J, with 4 bases between. Germline lookup yields CDR1 SGHVS and CDR2 FQNEAQ. The CDR3 spans 11 residues. CDR3 loop: CASSLDGEQYF. DNA for the CDR3: TGTGCCAGCAGCTTAGACGGCGAGCAGTACTTC. Variable domain in full (rest from reference TRBV7-8 and TRBJ2-7): GAGVSQSPRYKVAKRGQDVALRCDPISGHVSLFWYQQALGQGPEFLTYFQNEAQLDKSGLPSDRFFAERPEGSVSTLKIQRTQQEDSAVYLCASSLDGEQYFGPGTRLTVT.

The chain joins TRBV19 to TRBJ1-2; TRBD1 aligns across 10 bases. Trimming cost V 1 base and J 4 bases; bases outside gene matches: 9. The CDR3 is 17 amino acids. The V gene's germline CDR1 is LNHDA and CDR2 SQIVND (reference sequence). The CDR3 bases are TGTGCCAGTAGTATAGGAAAGGGACAGGGGTTAAGCTATGGCTACACCTTC. Protein sequence: CASSIGKGQGLSYGYTF.

J is TRBJ2-3 and V is TRBV7-3, with D possibly being TRBD1 (6 bases). This CDR3 comprises 15 residues. From germline, CDR1 is SGHTA and CDR2 FQGTGA. V was shortened by 5 bases and J by 4 bases, with 16 bases between the two germline ends. CDR3 in amino acids: CASSQDWGLSDTQYF. For the CDR3, the DNA is TGTGCCAGCAGCCAGGACTGGGGGCTCTCAGATACGCAGTATTTT.

This clonotype was counted ten times or more. The gene calls are TRBV5-4 and TRBJ2-3; D ambiguous. Trimming removed 5 bases at V and 0 bases at J, with 4 bases between. The CDR3 consists of 12 residues. Germline V CDR1 and CDR2: SGHNT, YYREEE (reference sequence). The CDR3 loop is CASSTSTDTQYF. The CDR3 bases are TGTGCCAGCAGTACTAGCACAGATACGCAGTATTTT.

This clonotype was detected only a few times. The V gene is TRBV5-1, the J gene TRBJ1-4, with 10 bases identical to TRBD1. CDR1 and CDR2 from the germline V gene are SGHRS and YFSETQ. The trim removed 3 bases at V and 8 bases at J, leaving 22 bases unmatched. The CDR3 loop spans 20 amino acids. This CDR3 is CASSWGQGSMKGRRDEKLFF. CDR3 nucleotides: TGCGCCAGCAGCTGGGGACAGGGGAGCATGAAGGGGCGCAGAGACGAAAAACTGTTTTTT.